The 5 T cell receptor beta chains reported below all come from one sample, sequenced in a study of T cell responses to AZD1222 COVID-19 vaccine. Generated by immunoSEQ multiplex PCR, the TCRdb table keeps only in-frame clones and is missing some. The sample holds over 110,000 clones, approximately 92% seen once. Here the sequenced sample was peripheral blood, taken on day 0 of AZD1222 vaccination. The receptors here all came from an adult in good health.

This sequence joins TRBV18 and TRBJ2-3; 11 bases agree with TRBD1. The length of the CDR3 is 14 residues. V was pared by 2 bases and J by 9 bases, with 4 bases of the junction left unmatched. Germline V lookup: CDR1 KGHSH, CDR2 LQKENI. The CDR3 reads CASSPGQGAGTQYF. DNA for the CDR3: TGTGCCAGCTCACCAGGACAGGGGGCAGGGACGCAGTATTTT.

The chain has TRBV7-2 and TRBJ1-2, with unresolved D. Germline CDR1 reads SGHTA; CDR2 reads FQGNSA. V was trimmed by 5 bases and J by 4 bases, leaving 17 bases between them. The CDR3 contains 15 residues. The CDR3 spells CASSLQAEGLYGYTF. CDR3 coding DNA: TGTGCCAGCAGCCTTCAGGCAGAGGGTCTCTATGGCTACACCTTC.

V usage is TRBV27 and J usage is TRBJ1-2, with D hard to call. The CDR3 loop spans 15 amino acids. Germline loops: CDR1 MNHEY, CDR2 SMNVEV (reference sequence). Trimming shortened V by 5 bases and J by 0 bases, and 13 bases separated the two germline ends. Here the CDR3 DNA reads TGTGCCAGCAGTCCCCGACGCATTGCTAACTATGGCTACACCTTC. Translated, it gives CASSPRRIANYGYTF.

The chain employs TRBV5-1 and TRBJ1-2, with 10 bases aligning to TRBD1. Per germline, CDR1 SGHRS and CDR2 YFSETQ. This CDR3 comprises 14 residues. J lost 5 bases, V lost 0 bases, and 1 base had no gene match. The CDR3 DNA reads TGCGCCAGCAGCTTGGGGACAGGGGGATATGGCTACACCTTC. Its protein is CASSLGTGGYGYTF.

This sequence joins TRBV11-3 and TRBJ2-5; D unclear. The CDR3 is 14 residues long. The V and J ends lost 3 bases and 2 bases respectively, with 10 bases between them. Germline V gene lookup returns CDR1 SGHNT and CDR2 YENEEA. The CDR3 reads CASSFGGSQETQYF. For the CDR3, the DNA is TGTGCCAGCAGCTTTGGTGGCAGTCAAGAGACCCAGTACTTC.